Ten or more counts support the clone carrying this TCR beta chain. Its antigen is currently unknown. The data belong to a study of read filtering for tumor transcriptome and immune sequencing. On the study more broadly: Among patients, under 20 were male and more than 13 female, aged about 45 to 85 (mean around 66).

This library used approximately 0.4 ug RNA and molecular barcoded adaptors spanning alpha/delta and beta/gamma chains. Via MiXCR, TCRdb re-called the reads, giving one row per CDR3 protein. The sample carries about 24,000 distinct CDR3 sequences, 22% recorded once. V was pared by 4 bases and J by 1 base, with 7 bases between. Germline CDR1 reads MDHEN; CDR2 reads SYDVKM. This CDR3 region has 13 residues. Study results and caveats: Even smaller IR-seq throughput identified most shared clonotypes.

The material sequenced was a population of CD138-negative cells sorted from bone marrow. The chain couples TRBV28 to TRBJ1-2; D not resolved. This receptor was identified in a donor at least 40 years old with multiple myeloma. The CDR3 sequence: CASSSFNNYGYTF. DNA for the CDR3: TGTGCCAGCAGTTCCTTTAATAACTATGGCTACACCTTC.